These 7 T cell receptor beta chains share one sample of origin, sequenced in a study of T-cell memory formation after mild COVID-19. TCRdb reprocessed the 5' RACE reads with MiXCR, giving one entry per CDR3 protein. Seen here are 300,000 or so distinct CDR3 sequences, about 17% observed once, and the top ten hold more than 20%. The sequenced sample was PBMCs or a T cell subset sorted from them (not recorded which). These TCRs come from a man in his late teens or twenties who had mild COVID-19 (a few samples of this study predate the infection). Cell type and time point are not known.

The rearrangement joins TRBV6-6 to TRBJ1-1; D remains ambiguous. The CDR3 is made up of 17 amino acids. V was pared by 2 bases and J by 0 bases, with 16 bases between. Germline V gives CDR1 MNHNY, CDR2 SVGAGI (reference sequence). CDR3 amino acids: CASSYPLSRLMNTEAFF. CDR3 bases: TGTGCCAGCAGTTACCCCCTGTCGAGACTAATGAACACTGAAGCTTTCTTT.

The V gene is TRBV10-2, the J gene TRBJ2-5; either TRBD1 or TRBD2 may fit D (5 bases each). Germline V gene lookup returns CDR1 WSHSY and CDR2 SAAADI. The CDR3 sequence is 15 residues long. Trimming took off 5 bases at V and 5 bases at J, with 18 bases between the two ends. CDR3 in DNA: TGCGCCAGCAGTAATGGGGGTTCAAGGGAGGAGACCCAGTACTTC. This sequence encodes CASSNGGSREETQYF.

The chain recombines TRBV28 with TRBJ1-1, with a tentative D call TRBD1 (5 bases). This CDR3 region has 15 residues. CDR1 is MDHEN and CDR2 is SYDVKM in the germline V gene. V was pared by 6 bases and J by 1 base, with 15 bases between. The CDR3 DNA follows: TGTGCCAGCAGCCGACGGAGGGGTGGGAACACTGAAGCTTTCTTT. This sequence encodes CASSRRRGGNTEAFF.

This clonotype occurred a few times. This sequence joins TRBV7-9 and TRBJ2-1; D is uncertain. The CDR3 covers 15 residues. V lost 1 base to trimming and J lost 0 bases, with 7 bases between them. From germline, CDR1 is SEHNR and CDR2 FQNEAQ (reference sequence). The CDR3 region is CASSLGPGSYNEQFF. In nucleotides, the CDR3 is TGTGCCAGCAGCTTAGGCCCGGGCTCCTACAATGAGCAGTTCTTC.

The V gene is TRBV12-3 or TRBV12-4, the J gene TRBJ1-1; TRBD1 matches at 7 bases. Germline trimming cut 5 bases from V and 0 bases from J; bases unmatched to any gene: 6. The CDR3 runs to 15 residues. This chain's CDR3 is CASSAQGTMNTEAFF. CDR3 nucleotides: TGTGCCAGCAGTGCACAGGGGACTATGAACACTGAAGCTTTCTTT.

This chain links TRBV5-1 with TRBJ2-5; 12 bases map to TRBD2. V gave up 3 bases and J gave up 5 bases; unmatched junction bases: 5. CDR3 length: 15 residues. Germline lookup yields CDR1 SGHRS and CDR2 YFSETQ. In DNA, the CDR3 is TGCGCCAGCAGCTCTAGCGGGGGGGCTCTGGAGACCCAGTACTTC. Translation gives CASSSSGGALETQYF.

This chain links TRBV2 with TRBJ2-1, with D tentatively TRBD2 (5 bases). Germline lookup yields CDR1 SNHLY and CDR2 FYNNEI. The CDR3 is made up of 14 amino acids. Trimming took off 1 base at V and 6 bases at J, with 10 bases between the two ends. CDR3 residues: CASSEEAGLNEQFF. DNA of the CDR3: TGTGCCAGCAGTGAAGAGGCGGGCCTCAATGAGCAGTTCTTC.